This T cell receptor (beta chain) comes out of a study of blood T cell repertoires in COVID-19. Grouping used clinical history reported by participants in a survey and questionnaire. Recovered Cohort 3 donors showed two negative PCRs, clearance, or symptom resolution. Here immunoSEQ multiplex PCR was the method, and the copy in TCRdb shows in-frame clones only, minus some. The table lists 250,000 or so clones, roughly 84% of them singletons. CDR1 is SGHTA and CDR2 is FQGNSA in the germline V gene. The V and J ends lost 1 base and 2 bases respectively, with 15 bases between them. The CDR3 covers 16 residues.

This chain links TRBV7-2 with TRBJ2-7; D might be TRBD1 (6 bases). Sequenced: PBMCs or T cells enriched from blood (not recorded which). The sequence was obtained from a man in his forties or fifties who had recovered from COVID-19. The CDR3 bases are TGTGCCAGCAGCTTAGTCGGGCAGGGGAAACCCTACGAGCAGTACTTC. Residues: CASSLVGQGKPYEQYF.